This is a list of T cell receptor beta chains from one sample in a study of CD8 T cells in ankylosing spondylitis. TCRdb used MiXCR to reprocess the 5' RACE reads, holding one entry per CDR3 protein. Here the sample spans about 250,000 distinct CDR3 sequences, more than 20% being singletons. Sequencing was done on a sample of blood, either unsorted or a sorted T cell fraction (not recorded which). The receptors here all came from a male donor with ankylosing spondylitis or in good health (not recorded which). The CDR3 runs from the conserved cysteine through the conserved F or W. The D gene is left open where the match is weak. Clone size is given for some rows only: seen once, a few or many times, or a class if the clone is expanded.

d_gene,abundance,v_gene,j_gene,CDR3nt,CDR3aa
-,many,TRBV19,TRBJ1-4,TGTGCCAGTAGGGACAAGAATGAAAAACTGTTTTTT,CASRDKNEKLFF
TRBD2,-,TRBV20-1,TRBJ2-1,TGCAGTGCCCCTACTAGCGGGTTCTACAATGAGCAGTTCTTC,CSAPTSGFYNEQFF
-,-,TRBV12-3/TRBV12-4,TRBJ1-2,TGTGCCAGCAACCCATCCCCCTCAGGGTATGGCTACACCTTC,CASNPSPSGYGYTF
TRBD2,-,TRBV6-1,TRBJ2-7,TGTGCCAGCAGGGGACTAGCGGGGGGCAACTCCTACGAGCAGTACTTC,CASRGLAGGNSYEQYF
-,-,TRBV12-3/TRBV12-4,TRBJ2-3,TGTGCCAGCAACCCAGGGAGCACAGATACGCAGTATTTT,CASNPGSTDTQYF
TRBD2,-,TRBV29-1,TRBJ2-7,TGCAGCGTTGGGAGACAGCCCTCCGGGGGGGAGCAGTACTTC,CSVGRQPSGGEQYF
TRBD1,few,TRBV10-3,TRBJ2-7,TGTGCCATCAATAGTTATGACAGGGGTAACGAGCAGTACTTC,CAINSYDRGNEQYF
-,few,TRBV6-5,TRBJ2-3,TGTGCCAGCAGTTACCTGGGGTCGGCAGGGGATAGCACAGATACGCAGTATTTT,CASSYLGSAGDSTDTQYF
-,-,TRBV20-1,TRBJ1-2,TGCAGTGCTAGATACAATGGTCATCGGGGAGGGAATAACTATGGCTACACCTTC,CSARYNGHRGGNNYGYTF
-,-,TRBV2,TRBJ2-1,TGTGCCAGCAGTCAGGGACCGCGCCCCCATGAGCAGTTCTTC,CASSQGPRPHEQFF
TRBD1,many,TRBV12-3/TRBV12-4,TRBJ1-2,TGTGCCAGCAGCAACCCCGGGACAGGGGAGTACGGCTACACCTTC,CASSNPGTGEYGYTF
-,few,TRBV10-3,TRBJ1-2,TGTGCCACCCGCTCCGGGGCAGGGGCCTTCAACGAGAATGGCTACACCTTC,CATRSGAGAFNENGYTF
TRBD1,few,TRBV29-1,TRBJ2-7,TGCAGCGGAAGGGACAGGTCAGGGTACGAGCAGTACTTC,CSGRDRSGYEQYF
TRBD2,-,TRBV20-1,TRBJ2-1,TGCAGTGCTAGGGTCCTGGGCGGGGGGGCGTACAATGAGCAGTTCTTC,CSARVLGGGAYNEQFF
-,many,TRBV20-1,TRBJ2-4,TGCAGTGCTGGTAAAGCGGGCCCAAAAAACATTCAGTACTTC,CSAGKAGPKNIQYF
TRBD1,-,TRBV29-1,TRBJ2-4,TGCAGCGCTTCGACCACAGGGGGGATTCAGTACTTC,CSASTTGGIQYF
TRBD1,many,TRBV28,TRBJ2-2,TGTGCCAGCAGTCCCGGACAGGTCACCGGGGAGCTGTTTTTT,CASSPGQVTGELFF
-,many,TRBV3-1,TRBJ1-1,TGTGCCAGCAGCCAAAACAGGGAGAGCACTGAAGCTTTCTTT,CASSQNRESTEAFF
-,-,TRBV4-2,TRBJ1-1,TGTGCCAGCAGCCAAGGGGGAAGGGCACGCACTGAAGCTTTCTTT,CASSQGGRARTEAFF
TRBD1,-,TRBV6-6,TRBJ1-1,TGTGCCAGCAGCAGGCAGGGGGGTGAAGCTTTCTTT,CASSRQGGEAFF
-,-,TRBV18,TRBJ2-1,TGTGCCAGCGCACCAAGGAGGGACAATGAGCAGTTCTTC,CASAPRRDNEQFF
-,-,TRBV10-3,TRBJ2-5,TGTGCCATCAGTGAGCTGGCGGATAGGACGCCCCGGGAGACCCAGTACTTC,CAISELADRTPRETQYF
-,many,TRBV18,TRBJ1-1,TGTGCCAGCTCACCTAAGGACGGAAACACTGAAGCTTTCTTT,CASSPKDGNTEAFF
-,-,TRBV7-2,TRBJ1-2,TGTGCCAGCAGCTTATATGAGGGTCGGGGCTACACCTTC,CASSLYEGRGYTF
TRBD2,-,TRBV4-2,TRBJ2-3,TGTGCCAGCAGCCAAGAGGGGGGGGGAGATACGCAGTATTTT,CASSQEGGGDTQYF
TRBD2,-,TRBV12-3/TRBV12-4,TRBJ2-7,TGTGCCAGCAGGACTAGCGGGGGGGTGTATGACGAGCAGTACTTC,CASRTSGGVYDEQYF
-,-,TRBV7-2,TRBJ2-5,TGTGCCAGCAGCCTTCTCGAAGAGACCCAGTACTTC,CASSLLEETQYF
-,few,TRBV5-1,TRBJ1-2,TGCGCCAGCAGCTTGGAGGACAATGGCTACACCTTC,CASSLEDNGYTF
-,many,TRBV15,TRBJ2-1,TGTGCCGCCGCGGGGGCAGACTACAATGAGCAGTTCTTC,CAAAGADYNEQFF
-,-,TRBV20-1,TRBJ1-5,TGCAGTGCTAAAGTGGGGGGGCGAGGCAATCAGCCCCAGCATTTT,CSAKVGGRGNQPQHF
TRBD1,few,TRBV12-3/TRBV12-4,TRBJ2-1,TGTACCAGCAGTTTAGACTCGACAGGGTACCGAGGATACAATGAGCAGTTCTTC,CTSSLDSTGYRGYNEQFF
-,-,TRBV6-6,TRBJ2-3,TGTGCCAGCAGAACCGAGAGCACAGATACGCAGTATTTT,CASRTESTDTQYF
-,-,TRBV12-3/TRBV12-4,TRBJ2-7,TGTGCCAGCAGCCCGGCAGGGCGCTCATCCTACGAGCAGTACTTC,CASSPAGRSSYEQYF
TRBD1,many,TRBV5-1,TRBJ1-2,TGCGCCAGCAGACCGGGACAGGGATATGGCTACACCTTC,CASRPGQGYGYTF
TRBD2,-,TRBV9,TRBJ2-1,TGTGCCAGCAGCGCGACTAGCGGGGGGCCTTTCGATGAGCAGTTCTTC,CASSATSGGPFDEQFF
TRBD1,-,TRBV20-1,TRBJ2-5,TGCAGTGCCAGAAGTACAGGGGTTCGCGAGACCCAGTACTTC,CSARSTGVRETQYF
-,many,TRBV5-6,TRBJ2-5,TGTGCCAGCAGCTTAACGGGGGGCGCGGAAGAAGAGACCCAGTACTTC,CASSLTGGAEEETQYF
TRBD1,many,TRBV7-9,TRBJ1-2,TGTGCCAGCAGCTCCGACAGGGCCGGCTACACCTTC,CASSSDRAGYTF
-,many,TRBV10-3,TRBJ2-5,TGTGCCATCAGTTCGGCTGACACCGGGGGTCAAGAGACCCAGTACTTC,CAISSADTGGQETQYF
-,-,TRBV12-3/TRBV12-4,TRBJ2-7,TGTGCCAGTGGGGTCGGGGCGTACGAGCAGTACTTC,CASGVGAYEQYF
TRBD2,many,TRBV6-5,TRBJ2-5,TGTGCCAGCAGTTACCCGGGACTACTAGAGACCCAGTACTTC,CASSYPGLLETQYF
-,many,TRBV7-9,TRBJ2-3,TGTGCCAGCAGCTTAGGAGGGGCCGGGACAGATACGCAGTATTTT,CASSLGGAGTDTQYF
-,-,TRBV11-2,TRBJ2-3,TGTGCCAGCAGCTTAGATGGGGTGGGTACGCAGTATTTT,CASSLDGVGTQYF
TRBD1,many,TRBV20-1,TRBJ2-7,TGCAGTGCCCACCTCGCGGGACAGGGACAATACGAGCAGTACTTC,CSAHLAGQGQYEQYF
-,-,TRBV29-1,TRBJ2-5,TGCAGCGTTGATTCAGGGACCCAGTACTTC,CSVDSGTQYF
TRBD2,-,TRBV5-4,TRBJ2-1,TGTGCCAGCAGCCCACTAGCGGGGGGGCCCAATGAGCAGTTCTTC,CASSPLAGGPNEQFF
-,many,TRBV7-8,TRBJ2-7,TGTGCCAGCAGCTTAGCGGTCAGGGGATCCTACGAGCAGTACTTC,CASSLAVRGSYEQYF